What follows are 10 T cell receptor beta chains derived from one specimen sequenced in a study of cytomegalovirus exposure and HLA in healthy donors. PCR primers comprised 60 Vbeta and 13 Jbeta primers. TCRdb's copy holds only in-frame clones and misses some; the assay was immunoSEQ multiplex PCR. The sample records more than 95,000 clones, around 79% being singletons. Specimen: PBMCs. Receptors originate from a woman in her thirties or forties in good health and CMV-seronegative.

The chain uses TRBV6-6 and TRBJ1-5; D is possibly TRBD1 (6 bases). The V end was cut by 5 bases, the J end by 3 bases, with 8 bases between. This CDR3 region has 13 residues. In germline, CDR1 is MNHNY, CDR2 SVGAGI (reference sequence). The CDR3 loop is CASSRTDNQPQHF. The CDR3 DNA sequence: TGTGCCAGCAGTAGGACAGACAATCAGCCCCAGCATTTT.

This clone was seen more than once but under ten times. The CDR3, as DNA: TGTGCCAGCAGTTTATACGGCAGGGGGCCTCAGCCCCAGCATTTT. Its translation: CASSLYGRGPQPQHF. The rearrangement links TRBV28 to TRBJ1-5; TRBD1 agrees at 8 bases. V lost 1 base to trimming and J lost 6 bases; unmatched junction nucleotides: 5. There are 15 residues in the CDR3. The V gene's germline CDR1 is MDHEN and CDR2 SYDVKM.

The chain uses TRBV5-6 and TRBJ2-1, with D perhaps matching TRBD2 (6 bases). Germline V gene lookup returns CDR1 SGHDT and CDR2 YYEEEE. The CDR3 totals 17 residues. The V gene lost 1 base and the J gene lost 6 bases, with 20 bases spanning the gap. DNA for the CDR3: TGTGCCAGCAGCTTGTTAGGTAGCGGCCTGGGGGGCAATGAGCAGTTCTTC. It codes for CASSLLGSGLGGNEQFF. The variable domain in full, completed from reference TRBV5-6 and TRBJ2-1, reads DAGVTQSPTHLIKTRGQQVTLRCSPKSGHDTVSWYQQALGQGPQFIFQYYEEEERQRGNFPDRFSGHQFPNYSSELNVNALLLGDSALYLCASSLLGSGLGGNEQFFGPGTRLTVL.

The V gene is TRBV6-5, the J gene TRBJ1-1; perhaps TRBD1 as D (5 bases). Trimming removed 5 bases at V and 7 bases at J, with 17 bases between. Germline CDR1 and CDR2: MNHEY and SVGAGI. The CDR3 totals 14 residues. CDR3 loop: CASSVGATLGEAFF. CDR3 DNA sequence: TGTGCCAGCAGTGTAGGGGCGACCCTCGGTGAAGCTTTCTTT.

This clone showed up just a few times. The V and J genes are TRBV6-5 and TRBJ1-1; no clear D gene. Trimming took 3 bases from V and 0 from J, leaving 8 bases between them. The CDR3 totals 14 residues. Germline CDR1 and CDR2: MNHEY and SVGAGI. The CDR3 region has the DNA TGTGCCAGCAGTTATAGCCAGATGAACACTGAAGCTTTCTTT. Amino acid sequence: CASSYSQMNTEAFF.

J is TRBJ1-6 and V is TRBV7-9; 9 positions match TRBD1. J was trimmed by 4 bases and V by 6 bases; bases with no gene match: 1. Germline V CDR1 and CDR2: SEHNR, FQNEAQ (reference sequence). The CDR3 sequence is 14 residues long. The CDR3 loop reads CASRGTGYNSPLHF. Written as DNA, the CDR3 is TGTGCCAGCAGGGGGACAGGGTATAATTCACCCCTCCACTTT.

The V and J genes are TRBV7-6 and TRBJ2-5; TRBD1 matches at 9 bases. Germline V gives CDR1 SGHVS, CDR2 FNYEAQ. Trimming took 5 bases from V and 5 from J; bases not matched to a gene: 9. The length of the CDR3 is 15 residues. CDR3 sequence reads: CASSPRDRVGETQYF. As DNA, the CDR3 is TGTGCCAGCAGCCCCCGGGACAGGGTAGGGGAGACCCAGTACTTC.

CDR3 region: CASSLSPCEQYF. CDR3 sequence (DNA): TGCGCCAGCAGCTTAAGCCCCTGCGAGCAGTACTTC. This rearrangement joins TRBV5-1 to TRBJ2-5; D is undetermined. The J call may be in error: the DNA end matches TRBJ2-7 better. The CDR3 length is 12 residues. CDR1 and CDR2 (germline): SGHRS, YFSETQ.

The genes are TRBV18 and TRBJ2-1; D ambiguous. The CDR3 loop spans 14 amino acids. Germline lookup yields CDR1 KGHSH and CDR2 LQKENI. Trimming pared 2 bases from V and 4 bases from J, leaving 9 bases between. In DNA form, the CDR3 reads TGTGCCAGCTCACCAATGAACTTTTACAATGAGCAGTTCTTC. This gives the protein CASSPMNFYNEQFF.

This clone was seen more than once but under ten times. Here the CDR3 reads CASSLMGGAQHF. CDR3 sequence (DNA): TGTGCCAGCAGTTTAATGGGGGGGGCCCAGCATTTT. The V and J genes are TRBV28 and TRBJ1-5, with a tentative D call TRBD1 (5 bases). The CDR3 contains 12 residues. Germline V gene lookup returns CDR1 MDHEN and CDR2 SYDVKM. V dropped 2 bases and J dropped 11 bases, with 10 bases sitting between them.